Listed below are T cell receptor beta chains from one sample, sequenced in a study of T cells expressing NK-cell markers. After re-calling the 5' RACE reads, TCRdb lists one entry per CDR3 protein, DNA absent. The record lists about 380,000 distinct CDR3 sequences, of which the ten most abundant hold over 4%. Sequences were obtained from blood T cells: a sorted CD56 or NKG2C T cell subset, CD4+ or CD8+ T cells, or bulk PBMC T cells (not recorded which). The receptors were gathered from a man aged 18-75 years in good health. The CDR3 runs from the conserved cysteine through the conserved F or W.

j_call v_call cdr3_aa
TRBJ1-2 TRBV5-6 CASSSWTRVHYGYTF
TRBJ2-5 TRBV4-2 CASSQDIEQGGETQYF
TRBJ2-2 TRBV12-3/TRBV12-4 CASTVNRAASWATGELFF
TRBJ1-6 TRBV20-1 CSAAGGREVRSYNSPLHF
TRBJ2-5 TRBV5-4 CASSFGERETQYF
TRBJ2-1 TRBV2 CTSGGRLEQFF
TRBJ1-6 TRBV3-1 CASSPTTGVGPLHF
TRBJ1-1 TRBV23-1 CASSQVGQGLPRDTEAFF
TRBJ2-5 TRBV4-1 CASSQDLRTGSSSVKTQYF
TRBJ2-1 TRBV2 CASSERGEVYNEQFF
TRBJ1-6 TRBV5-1 CASRGRGEMNSPLHF
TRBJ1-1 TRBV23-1 CASSQGSRTEAFF
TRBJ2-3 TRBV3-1 CASSLGEADTQYF
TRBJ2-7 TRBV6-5 CASRTGQGGIYEQYF
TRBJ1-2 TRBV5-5 CASRRDTTNYGYTF
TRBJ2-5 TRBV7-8 CASSPEMRGGRETQYF
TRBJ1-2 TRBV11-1 CASSLMGTGNYGYTF
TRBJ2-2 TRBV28 CASTGAGGSGELFF
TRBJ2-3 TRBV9 CASSALRASKTDTQYF
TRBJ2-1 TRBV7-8 CASSLQRNNEQFF
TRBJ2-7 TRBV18 CASSPVEVRFSEQYF
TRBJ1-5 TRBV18 CASSPGTQSNQPQHF
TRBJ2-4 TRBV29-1 CSVRDSTLAKNIQYF
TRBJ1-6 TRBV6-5 CASSNPQGSSYNSPLHF
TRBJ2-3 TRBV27 CASGKIENTQYF
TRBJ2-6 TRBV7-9 CASSPHSSGANVLTF
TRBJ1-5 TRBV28 CASTPWVLPSSNQPQHF